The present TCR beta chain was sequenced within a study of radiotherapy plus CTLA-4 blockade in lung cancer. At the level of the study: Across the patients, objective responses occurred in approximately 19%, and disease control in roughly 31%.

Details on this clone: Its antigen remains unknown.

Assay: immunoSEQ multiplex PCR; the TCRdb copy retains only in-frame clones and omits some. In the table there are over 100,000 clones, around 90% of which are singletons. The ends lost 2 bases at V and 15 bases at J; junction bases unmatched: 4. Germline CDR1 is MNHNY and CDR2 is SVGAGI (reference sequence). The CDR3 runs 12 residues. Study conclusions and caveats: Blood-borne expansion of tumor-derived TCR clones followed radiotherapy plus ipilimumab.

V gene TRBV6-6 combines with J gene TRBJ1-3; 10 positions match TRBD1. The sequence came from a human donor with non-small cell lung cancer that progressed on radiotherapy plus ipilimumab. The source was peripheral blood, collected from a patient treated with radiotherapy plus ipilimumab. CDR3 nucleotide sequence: TGTGCCAGCAGTTACCTCGGACAGGGGGAATATTTT. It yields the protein CASSYLGQGEYF.